This TCR beta chain is from a study of blood T cell repertoires in COVID-19. On the study more broadly: Samples of COVID-19 (acute and convalescent) were obtained from the United States, Italy and Spain. From T cells, B-cell-depleted T cells, or PBMCs came the material, which was cDNA or gDNA.

Germline assignment: CDR1 LNHDA and CDR2 SQIVND (reference sequence). The CDR3 runs 16 residues. The V and J ends lost 2 bases and 6 bases, in that order; junction bases with no gene match: 8. In the original processing: Cell counts per sample came from amplifying reference gene primers. Generated by immunoSEQ multiplex PCR, the TCRdb table keeps only in-frame clones and is missing some. V, J and clone size are taken as reported in that table, and D and trimming were inferred from the DNA itself. Altogether a few hundred thousand clones are present, just over 85% being singletons, with the ten largest covering about 2.2%.

The V and J genes are TRBV19 and TRBJ2-1; TRBD2 agrees at 9 bases. The TCR originated in a man aged 25 to 40 who had recovered from COVID-19. Sequenced material: peripheral blood. This CDR3 is CASSIRVAGVRNEQFF. DNA for the CDR3: TGTGCCAGTAGTATAAGGGTAGCGGGAGTTCGCAATGAGCAGTTCTTC.